The 29 T cell receptor beta chains in this list originate from one sample, sequenced in a study of T cell responses to AZD1222 COVID-19 vaccine. The protocol was immunoSEQ multiplex PCR, while the TCRdb copy is restricted to in-frame clones and leaves out a portion. The sample has about 140,000 clones; 80% to 95% are singletons. The sequences come from peripheral blood, collected on day 0 of AZD1222 vaccination. These receptors originate from an adult in good health.

This clone was observed once. This chain joins TRBV3-1 (or the pseudogene TRBV3-2) and TRBJ1-4, with TRBD1 matching 10 bases. This CDR3 is built from 16 residues. After removal of 0 bases from V and 8 bases from J, the junction contained 6 bases not matched to a gene. CDR1 LGHDT and CDR2 YNNKEL come from the germline V gene (reference sequence). CDR3 protein: CASSQDLRTGGEKLFF. The CDR3 coding sequence is TGTGCCAGCAGCCAAGATCTGAGGACAGGGGGGGAAAAACTGTTTTTT.

The chain joins TRBV3-1 (or the pseudogene TRBV3-2) to TRBJ1-4; D not certain. Germline CDR1 reads LGHDT; CDR2 reads YNNKEL (reference sequence). The CDR3 runs 14 residues. Trimming cost V 2 bases and J 4 bases, with 8 bases left between them. The CDR3 reads CASSQRTDNEKLFF. Here the CDR3 DNA reads TGTGCCAGCAGCCAACGGACTGATAATGAAAAACTGTTTTTT.

This chain connects TRBV3-1 (or the pseudogene TRBV3-2) to TRBJ1-2; TRBD1 is a possible D gene (5 bases). CDR1 and CDR2 from the germline V gene are LGHDT and YNNKEL (reference sequence). There are 15 residues in the CDR3. V gave up 6 bases and J gave up 7 bases, with 21 bases separating them. The CDR3 loop is CASSFRDFRFRGYTF. CDR3 in DNA: TGTGCCAGCAGTTTCCGGGACTTTCGGTTCCGTGGCTACACCTTC.

This clone was found a few times. The gene calls are TRBV29-1 and TRBJ2-7, with D maybe TRBD2 (6 bases). The germline V and J ends were trimmed by 4 bases and 5 bases, with 12 bases remaining between them. Per the germline V gene, CDR1 is SQVTM and CDR2 is ANQGSEA. This CDR3 spans 12 amino acids. The CDR3 DNA reads as TGCAGCGTTGCTGGGGGGTTGGACGAGCAGTACTTC. Translated, it gives CSVAGGLDEQYF.

This clone was detected only a few times. The gene calls are TRBV4-1 and TRBJ1-2; the D gene is possibly TRBD1 (5 bases). Germline V gene sequence: CDR1 MGHRA, CDR2 YSYEKL. The V end was cut by 0 bases, the J end by 4 bases, with 12 bases between. The CDR3 contains 15 residues. In nucleotides, the CDR3 is TGCGCCAGCAGCCAAGAAGGGGCCAGCCCCTATGGCTACACCTTC. Its translation: CASSQEGASPYGYTF.

This clone appeared once. The CDR3: CATSRVGGSGELFF. The CDR3 DNA is TGTGCCACCAGCAGAGTAGGGGGGTCCGGGGAGCTGTTTTTT. The rearrangement uses TRBV15 and TRBJ2-2; D is tentatively TRBD1 or TRBD2 (6 bases each). CDR1 is LNHNV, CDR2 YYDKDF, per germline (reference sequence). The CDR3 is 14 amino acids. The V end was cut by 1 base, the J end by 6 bases, with 9 bases between.

The chain recombines TRBV11-2 with TRBJ1-5; D remains ambiguous. This CDR3 has 16 residues. Trimming removed 1 base at V and 0 bases at J, with 10 bases between. The germline V gene has CDR1 SGHAT and CDR2 FQNNGV. The CDR3 here is CASSLVVGRSNQPQHF. The CDR3 DNA follows: TGTGCCAGCAGCTTAGTTGTCGGCCGTAGCAATCAGCCCCAGCATTTT.

The gene calls are TRBV3-1 (or the pseudogene TRBV3-2) and TRBJ2-7; weak D call: TRBD2 (5 bases). The germline V gene has CDR1 LGHDT and CDR2 YNNKEL (reference sequence). The CDR3 is made up of 14 amino acids. Trimming pared 1 base from V and 3 bases from J, leaving 10 bases between. The CDR3 DNA is TGTGCCAGCAGCCAAGCTAGCACGGGCTACGAGCAGTACTTC. Translation gives CASSQASTGYEQYF.

This clone occurred once. The chain carries TRBV7-8 and TRBJ1-4, with a weak D call TRBD1 (6 bases). The V end lost 5 bases, the J end lost 4 bases, and 11 bases lay between the germline ends. In germline, CDR1 is SGHVS, CDR2 FQNEAQ. The CDR3 contains 14 residues. The CDR3 DNA is TGTGCCAGCAGCCAACAGGGACTTAATGAAAAACTGTTTTTT. Translated: CASSQQGLNEKLFF. The whole variable domain, filled in from reference TRBV7-8 and TRBJ1-4, reads GAGVSQSPRYKVAKRGQDVALRCDPISGHVSLFWYQQALGQGPEFLTYFQNEAQLDKSGLPSDRFFAERPEGSVSTLKIQRTQQEDSAVYLCASSQQGLNEKLFFGSGTQLSVL.

This chain links TRBV5-4 with TRBJ2-6; possible D gene TRBD2, 6 bases. This CDR3 is 17 amino acids long. V shed 4 bases and J shed 4 bases, with 18 bases lying between them. Germline V gene data show CDR1 as SGHNT and CDR2 as YYREEE (reference sequence). As DNA, the CDR3 is TGTGCCAGCAGCCAGGGAGGATGGGCGAGCGGGGCCAACGTCCTGACTTTC. The encoded protein is CASSQGGWASGANVLTF.

This chain uses TRBV20-1 with TRBJ2-3; D perhaps matches TRBD2 (6 bases). Trimming stripped 3 bases from V and 5 bases from J, with 15 bases between. There are 14 residues in the CDR3. Germline values: CDR1 DFQATT, CDR2 SNEGSKA (reference sequence). Here the CDR3 DNA reads TGCAGTGCTAGTAGGGAGGACGGGGGAGATACGCAGTATTTT. Encoded protein: CSASREDGGDTQYF.

The chain is built from TRBV6-5 and TRBJ1-6; no clear D. CDR3 length equals 15 residues. The V gene's germline CDR1 is MNHEY and CDR2 SVGAGI. The ends were cut back, 0 bases at V and 3 bases at J, with 6 bases in the middle. The CDR3 bases are TGTGCCAGCAGTTACTCAGCAAACTATAATTCACCCCTCCACTTT. It encodes CASSYSANYNSPLHF.

To note about this clone: One junction end does not reproduce the germline sequence, and a read error may be involved. The J gene is TRBJ2-5, the V gene TRBV28, with no clear D. Germline loops: CDR1 MDHEN, CDR2 SYDVKM. The CDR3 totals 12 residues. In DNA form, the CDR3 reads TGTGCCAGCATATCTTTCCAAAAGACCCAGTACTTC. The encoded protein is CASISFQKTQYF.

The chain has TRBV5-1 and TRBJ1-1; D not resolved. V was clipped by 4 bases and J by 0 bases, with 7 bases between them. CDR3 length: 13 residues. Looked up from germline, CDR1 is SGHRS and CDR2 is YFSETQ. For the CDR3, the DNA is TGCGCCAGCAGCGATGCATTGAACACTGAAGCTTTCTTT. Amino acid sequence: CASSDALNTEAFF.

The chain has TRBV7-2 and TRBJ1-1, with D maybe TRBD1 (5 bases). Germline V lookup: CDR1 SGHTA, CDR2 FQGNSA. The CDR3 is made up of 15 amino acids. Trimming removed 2 bases at V and 0 bases at J, with 10 bases between. CDR3 in amino acids: CASSLIPGLNTEAFF. CDR3 coding DNA: TGTGCCAGCAGCTTAATCCCAGGGCTGAACACTGAAGCTTTCTTT.

This sequence joins TRBV6-5 and TRBJ1-1; maybe TRBD1 (6 bases). Trimming cost V 7 bases and J 3 bases, with 12 bases left between them. This CDR3 has 13 amino acids. Germline V lookup: CDR1 MNHEY, CDR2 SVGAGI. For the CDR3, the DNA is TGTGCCAGCACACAGGGTGGTGACACTGAAGCTTTCTTT. Protein: CASTQGGDTEAFF.

This clone was detected once. The DNA of the CDR3 is TGTGCCAGCAGTGGCAGGGCGGAGGGGGAGCTGTTTTTT. Translation: CASSGRAEGELFF. V gene TRBV6-4 combines with J gene TRBJ2-2; possibly TRBD1 for D (5 bases). The germline gives CDR1 MRHNA, CDR2 SNTAGT. V lost 4 bases, J lost 8 bases, and 11 bases lay in between. The CDR3 totals 13 residues.

The chain is built from TRBV7-2 and TRBJ2-2, with 9 bases identical to TRBD2. V shed 6 bases and J 2 bases; nucleotides not matched to a gene: 7. This CDR3 has 16 residues. Germline V gives CDR1 SGHTA, CDR2 FQGNSA. For the CDR3, the DNA is TGTGCCAGCAGGACTAGCGGTTCCTTCAACACCGGGGAGCTGTTTTTT. This gives the protein CASRTSGSFNTGELFF.

The CDR3 here is CASSRTSGIPGGTDTQYF. CDR3 DNA sequence: TGTGCCAGCAGCCGGACTAGCGGGATTCCGGGTGGCACAGATACGCAGTATTTT. V and J are TRBV5-8 and TRBJ2-3, with 12 bases fitting TRBD2. V dropped 4 bases and J dropped 1; count of bases not matched to a gene: 10. This CDR3 is 18 amino acids long. Germline values: CDR1 SGHTS, CDR2 YDEGEE.

The chain combines TRBV5-1 with TRBJ2-2, with no clear D. The CDR3 has 15 residues. The V gene lost 5 bases and the J gene lost 0 bases, with 11 bases spanning the gap. Germline V gene data show CDR1 as SGHRS and CDR2 as YFSETQ. The CDR3 spells CASRSASPNTGELFF. The CDR3 nucleotides read TGCGCCAGCAGGTCCGCTTCGCCGAACACCGGGGAGCTGTTTTTT.

V gene TRBV27 combines with J gene TRBJ2-7, with 7 nucleotides matching TRBD1. V lost 5 bases to trimming and J lost 10 bases; unmatched junction nucleotides: 11. The CDR3 consists of 13 residues. Germline CDR1 is MNHEY and CDR2 is SMNVEV (reference sequence). CDR3 coding DNA: TGTGCCAGCAGTCCCGCCCGGACAGGTGATCAGTACTTC. Translated, it gives CASSPARTGDQYF.

The rearrangement uses TRBV6-6 and TRBJ2-5; maybe TRBD2 (6 bases). The CDR3 runs to 12 residues. Trimming cost V 6 bases and J 5 bases, with 10 bases left between them. The germline V gene encodes CDR1 MNHNY and CDR2 SVGAGI (reference sequence). The CDR3: CASSGTVETQYF. CDR3 in DNA: TGTGCCAGCAGCGGGACTGTGGAGACCCAGTACTTC.

The V and J genes are TRBV7-2 and TRBJ2-7; TRBD2 is a possible D gene (5 bases). The germline CDR1 and CDR2 sequences are SGHTA and FQGNSA. The CDR3 covers 14 residues. The V gene lost 6 bases and the J gene lost 2 bases, with 14 bases spanning the gap. The CDR3 nucleotides are TGTGCCAGCAGGCCCCGAGGAGGAACCTACGAGCAGTACTTC. This translates into CASRPRGGTYEQYF.

This clone was seen only once. This rearrangement joins TRBV6-1 to TRBJ1-6, with TRBD1 identical over 8 bases. V dropped 2 bases and J dropped 6; count of bases not matched to a gene: 9. CDR1 and CDR2 (germline): MNHNS, SASEGT. The CDR3 contains 17 residues. CDR3 residues: CASSEKWQDRVNSPLHF. The CDR3 DNA reads TGTGCCAGCAGTGAAAAGTGGCAGGACAGGGTTAATTCACCCCTCCACTTT.

The gene calls are TRBV7-9 and TRBJ2-7; 13 bases are a match to TRBD2. The ends lost 5 bases at V and 5 bases at J; junction bases unmatched: 3. CDR1 is SEHNR, CDR2 FQNEAQ, per germline (reference sequence). This CDR3 has 14 amino acids. DNA of the CDR3: TGTGCCAGCAGCGGGACTAGCGGGGAAGACGAGCAGTACTTC. Translating it yields CASSGTSGEDEQYF. The full variable domain, rest sourced from reference TRBV7-9 and TRBJ2-7, is DTGVSQNPRHKITKRGQNVTFRCDPISEHNRLYWYRQTLGQGPEFLTYFQNEAQLEKSRLLSDRFSAERPKGSFSTLEIQRTEQGDSAMYLCASSGTSGEDEQYFGPGTRLTVT.

The rearrangement links TRBV29-1 to TRBJ1-2; weak D call: TRBD1 (6 bases). CDR3 length equals 13 residues. The germline CDR1 and CDR2 sequences are SQVTM and ANQGSEA. The V and J ends lost 0 bases and 8 bases respectively, with 13 bases between them. The CDR3 sequence: CSVEESGARGYTF. The CDR3 region has the DNA TGCAGCGTTGAAGAATCGGGGGCAAGAGGCTACACCTTC.

The chain recombines TRBV11-3 with TRBJ2-7; D possibly corresponds to TRBD1 (5 bases). The CDR3 totals 13 residues. The germline CDR1 and CDR2 sequences are SGHNT and YENEEA. Trimming pared 5 bases from V and 3 bases from J, leaving 11 bases between. CDR3 in amino acids: CASSKGHLYEQYF. In DNA form, the CDR3 reads TGTGCCAGCAGCAAAGGACACCTCTACGAGCAGTACTTC.

The table lists this clone with a count of one. V usage is TRBV6-5 and J usage is TRBJ1-1, with TRBD1 matching over 9 bases. This CDR3 region has 12 residues. The V gene's germline CDR1 is MNHEY and CDR2 SVGAGI. The V segment lost 11 bases and the J segment 10 bases; nucleotides outside the gene matches: 11. CDR3: CAAQQGAQGAFF. The CDR3, as DNA: TGTGCCGCACAACAGGGGGCCCAAGGAGCTTTCTTT.

The rearrangement joins TRBV28 to TRBJ1-1; weak D call: TRBD1 (5 bases). The CDR3 is 13 amino acids. Per the germline V gene, CDR1 is MDHEN and CDR2 is SYDVKM. Trimming pared 4 bases from V and 7 bases from J, leaving 13 bases between. CDR3: CASSSRAWNEAFF. In DNA form, the CDR3 reads TGTGCCAGCAGTTCCAGGGCATGGAATGAAGCTTTCTTT.